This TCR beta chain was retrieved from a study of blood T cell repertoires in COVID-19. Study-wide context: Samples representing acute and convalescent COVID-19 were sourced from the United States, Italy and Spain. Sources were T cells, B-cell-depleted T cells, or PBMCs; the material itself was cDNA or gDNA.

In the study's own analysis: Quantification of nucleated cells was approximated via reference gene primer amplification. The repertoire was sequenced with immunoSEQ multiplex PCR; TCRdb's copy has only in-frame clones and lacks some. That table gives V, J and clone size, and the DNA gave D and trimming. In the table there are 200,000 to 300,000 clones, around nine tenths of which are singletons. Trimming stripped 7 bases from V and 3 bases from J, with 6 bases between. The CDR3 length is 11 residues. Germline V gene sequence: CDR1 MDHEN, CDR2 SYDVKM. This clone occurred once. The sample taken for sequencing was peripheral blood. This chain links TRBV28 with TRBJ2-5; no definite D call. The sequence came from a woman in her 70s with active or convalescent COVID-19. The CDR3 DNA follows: TGTGCCAGCACGTCAGAAGAGACCCAGTACTTC. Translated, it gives CASTSEETQYF.